The 20 T cell receptor beta chains given below trace back to one sample, sequenced in a study of radiotherapy plus CTLA-4 blockade in lung cancer. The table came from immunoSEQ multiplex PCR; TCRdb's copy has only in-frame clones and leaves some out. This table holds around 80,000 clones, nearly 75% found once. The input for sequencing was peripheral blood, taken from a patient treated with radiotherapy plus ipilimumab. The receptors shown here come from a human donor with non-small cell lung cancer whose response to radiotherapy plus ipilimumab could not be evaluated.

The V call is TRBV6-5, the J call TRBJ2-3; 8 nucleotides agree with TRBD2. The V gene's germline CDR1 is MNHEY and CDR2 SVGAGI. The CDR3 is 15 amino acids. The V gene end was trimmed by 5 bases and the J gene end by 1 base; junction bases not matched to a gene: 5. The CDR3 coding sequence is TGTGCCAGCAGTCCCCTGACTAGCGGCACAGATACGCAGTATTTT. Translated, it gives CASSPLTSGTDTQYF.

The gene calls are TRBV11-2 and TRBJ1-4; TRBD1 might be the D (5 bases). The CDR3 extends over 14 amino acids. Germline-derived CDR1 and CDR2 are SGHAT and FQNNGV. V was cut by 5 bases and J by 2 bases, with 9 bases left in between. The DNA of the CDR3 is TGTGCCAGCAGCATCCGACAGACTAATGAAAAACTGTTTTTT. It translates to CASSIRQTNEKLFF.

The sample holds one count of this clone. The rearrangement joins TRBV6-4 to TRBJ2-1, with 7 bases lining up with TRBD1. J lost 3 bases, V lost 6 bases, and 5 bases had no gene match. This CDR3 contains 14 residues. CDR1 is MRHNA, CDR2 SNTAGT, per germline. CDR3: CASSPDRVYNEQFF. CDR3 sequence (DNA): TGTGCCAGCAGCCCCGACAGGGTCTACAATGAGCAGTTCTTC.

This chain connects TRBV5-1 to TRBJ2-5, with D tentatively TRBD2 (7 bases). This CDR3 has 15 residues. The germline V gene encodes CDR1 SGHRS and CDR2 YFSETQ. Trimming stripped 3 bases from V and 1 base from J, with 13 bases between. CDR3 sequence (DNA): TGCGCCAGCAGCTCTACAGGGAGGGGCCAAGAGACCCAGTACTTC. This codes for CASSSTGRGQETQYF. The full variable domain, rest sourced from reference TRBV5-1 and TRBJ2-5, is KAGVTQTPRYLIKTRGQQVTLSCSPISGHRSVSWYQQTPGQGLQFLFEYFSETQRNKGNFPGRFSGRQFSNSRSEMNVSTLELGDSALYLCASSSTGRGQETQYFGPGTRLLVL.

The chain employs TRBV6-1 and TRBJ2-1; a possible D gene is TRBD2 (5 bases). Per germline, CDR1 MNHNS and CDR2 SASEGT. V lost 4 bases, J lost 8 bases, and 12 bases lay in between. The CDR3 has 13 residues. DNA for the CDR3: TGTGCCAGCAGTGGTGAGGGCCCTGATGAGCAGTTCTTC. It translates to CASSGEGPDEQFF.

This clone was counted a few times. This rearrangement joins TRBV18 to TRBJ2-7, with TRBD1 matching 10 bases. This CDR3 spans 13 amino acids. Per germline, CDR1 KGHSH and CDR2 LQKENI. The junction had 1 base not matched to a gene; V was cut back by 3 bases and J by 5 bases. The CDR3, as DNA: TGTGCCAGCTCACCCGGGACAGGGGACGAGCAGTACTTC. Translation: CASSPGTGDEQYF. Full variable domain (remainder filled in from reference TRBV18 and TRBJ2-7): NAGVMQNPRHLVRRRGQEARLRCSPMKGHSHVYWYRQLPEEGLKFMVYLQKENIIDESGMPKERFSAEFPKEGPSILRIQQVVRGDSAAYFCASSPGTGDEQYFGPGTRLTVT.

V usage is TRBV19 and J usage is TRBJ1-1; TRBD1 is a possible D gene (6 bases). Germline loops: CDR1 LNHDA, CDR2 SQIVND (reference sequence). The CDR3 totals 14 residues. Trimming pared 3 bases from V and 7 bases from J, leaving 15 bases between. CDR3 sequence: CASSIRGSGSEAFF. The CDR3 DNA is TGTGCCAGTAGTATTAGGGGGAGTGGCAGTGAAGCTTTCTTT.

In this sample, this clone turned up once. The chain recombines TRBV4-1 with TRBJ2-1; no reliable D call. With 0 bases removed from V and 3 bases from J, the gap between germline ends came to 12 bases. Germline assignment: CDR1 MGHRA and CDR2 YSYEKL. The CDR3 extends over 16 amino acids. The CDR3 is CASSQDPGGYYNEQFF. The CDR3 region has the DNA TGCGCCAGCAGCCAAGATCCTGGCGGTTACTACAATGAGCAGTTCTTC.

The rearrangement links TRBV5-5 to TRBJ1-4, with a tentative D call TRBD1 (5 bases). Germline assignment: CDR1 SGHKS and CDR2 YYEKEE (reference sequence). The CDR3 totals 14 residues. Trimming shortened V by 2 bases and J by 5 bases, and 10 bases separated the two germline ends. CDR3 in amino acids: CASSFDSKNEKLFF. The CDR3 nucleotides read TGTGCCAGCAGCTTTGACAGTAAAAATGAAAAACTGTTTTTT.

This chain joins TRBV11-2 and TRBJ2-7; no clear D gene. The CDR3 is 13 residues long. The V end was cut by 1 base, the J end by 6 bases, with 10 bases between. CDR1 SGHAT and CDR2 FQNNGV come from the germline V gene. CDR3 nucleotide sequence: TGTGCCAGCAGCTTAGGGGCAGGCCGCGAGCAGTACTTC. It specifies CASSLGAGREQYF. Complete variable domain (other parts from reference TRBV11-2 and TRBJ2-7): EAGVAQSPRYKIIEKRQSVAFWCNPISGHATLYWYQQILGQGPKLLIQFQNNGVVDDSQLPKDRFSAERLKGVDSTLKIQPAKLEDSAVYLCASSLGAGREQYFGPGTRLTVT.

This chain connects TRBV2 to TRBJ1-4; TRBD1 matches at 8 bases. The junction had 1 base not matched to a gene; V was cut back by 0 bases and J by 4 bases. Germline CDR1 reads SNHLY; CDR2 reads FYNNEI. The CDR3 is made up of 15 amino acids. CDR3 sequence (DNA): TGTGCCAGCAGTGAAGCGACAGGGGTTAATGAAAAACTGTTTTTT. Residues: CASSEATGVNEKLFF.

The chain joins TRBV7-9 to TRBJ2-2; D unclear. The CDR3 consists of 15 residues. Deletions cut 2 bases from V and 6 bases from J, with 13 bases between. In germline, CDR1 is SEHNR, CDR2 FQNEAQ (reference sequence). The CDR3 region is CASSLRLESAGELFF. The CDR3 DNA is TGTGCCAGCAGCTTACGGTTGGAGAGCGCCGGGGAGCTGTTTTTT.

This chain joins TRBV11-2 and TRBJ2-2, with unresolved D. This CDR3 region has 13 residues. The V and J ends lost 2 bases and 6 bases respectively, with 7 bases between them. The germline V gene encodes CDR1 SGHAT and CDR2 FQNNGV. As DNA, the CDR3 is TGTGCCAGCAGCTTAATCGGGTCCGGGGAGCTGTTTTTT. The encoded protein is CASSLIGSGELFF.

The rearrangement links TRBV2 to TRBJ2-1; perhaps TRBD1 as D (6 bases). The ends were cut back, 10 bases at V and 0 bases at J, with 16 bases in the middle. This CDR3 has 15 amino acids. The germline gives CDR1 SNHLY, CDR2 FYNNEI. CDR3 residues: CAKTRDTSSYNEQFF. In DNA, the CDR3 is TGTGCCAAGACCCGGGACACCAGCTCCTACAATGAGCAGTTCTTC. The full variable domain, completed using reference TRBV2 and TRBJ2-1, is EPEVTQTPSHQVTQMGQEVILRCVPISNHLYFYWYRQILGQKVEFLVSFYNNEISEKSEIFDDQFSVERPDGSNFTLKIRSTKLEDSAMYFCAKTRDTSSYNEQFFGPGTRLTVL.

V gene TRBV28 combines with J gene TRBJ2-1; TRBD2 matches at 10 bases. V was clipped by 6 bases and J by 5 bases; unmatched bases: 7. The CDR3 is 15 amino acids. Germline CDR1 MDHEN, CDR2 SYDVKM. The CDR3, as DNA: TGTGCCAGCAGACGGAGCGGGGGGGCCCACAATGAGCAGTTCTTC. Protein: CASRRSGGAHNEQFF.

The chain is built from TRBV29-1 and TRBJ2-4; 7 bases are shared with TRBD2. The CDR3 runs 14 residues. Per the germline V gene, CDR1 is SQVTM and CDR2 is ANQGSEA. Trimming at V came to 5 bases and at J to 8 bases, leaving 12 bases not matched to a gene. The CDR3 nucleotides are TGCAGCGTTAGGGAGGGTTTGTTCTTAGACATTCAGTACTTC. Translated, it gives CSVREGLFLDIQYF.

This clone was seen a single time. The same CDR3 is also encoded by other DNA sequences in this sample. The chain employs TRBV6-5 and TRBJ2-5; the D gene is possibly TRBD2 (5 bases). Trimming left V 4 bases short and J 7 bases short, with 13 bases between. The CDR3 length is 13 residues. Germline V CDR1 and CDR2: MNHEY, SVGAGI. The CDR3 is CASSLYAGGTQYF. CDR3 sequence (DNA): TGTGCCAGCAGTTTATACGCCGGAGGGACCCAGTACTTC.

The rearrangement uses TRBV13 and TRBJ2-7; 14 nucleotides align to TRBD2. Germline-derived CDR1 and CDR2 are PRHDT and FYEKMQ (reference sequence). Trimming removed 5 bases from V and 4 bases from J; junction bases left unmatched: 10. This CDR3 has 17 residues. The CDR3 is CASSPGTSGSSGYEQYF. The CDR3 DNA is TGTGCCAGCAGCCCCGGGACTAGCGGGAGTTCTGGATACGAGCAGTACTTC.

Concerning this clone: At the DNA level, this CDR3 is encoded by other sequences in the same sample as well. The rearrangement uses TRBV7-3 and TRBJ2-1; 14 nucleotides agree with TRBD2. Germline values: CDR1 SGHTA, CDR2 FQGTGA. CDR3 length: 16 amino acids. Trimming took 5 bases from V and 4 from J; bases not matched to a gene: 4. In nucleotides, the CDR3 is TGTGCCAGCAGCATCCGGACTAGCGGGGGGTACAATGAGCAGTTCTTC. Translated: CASSIRTSGGYNEQFF.

The chain employs TRBV11-2 and TRBJ2-1; TRBD1 aligns across 10 bases. Per the germline V gene, CDR1 is SGHAT and CDR2 is FQNNGV. The CDR3 contains 15 residues. V dropped 6 bases and J dropped 5; count of bases not matched to a gene: 7. The CDR3 nucleotides read TGTGCCAGCAGTGACGGACAGGGGGTTAACAATGAGCAGTTCTTC. Protein product: CASSDGQGVNNEQFF.